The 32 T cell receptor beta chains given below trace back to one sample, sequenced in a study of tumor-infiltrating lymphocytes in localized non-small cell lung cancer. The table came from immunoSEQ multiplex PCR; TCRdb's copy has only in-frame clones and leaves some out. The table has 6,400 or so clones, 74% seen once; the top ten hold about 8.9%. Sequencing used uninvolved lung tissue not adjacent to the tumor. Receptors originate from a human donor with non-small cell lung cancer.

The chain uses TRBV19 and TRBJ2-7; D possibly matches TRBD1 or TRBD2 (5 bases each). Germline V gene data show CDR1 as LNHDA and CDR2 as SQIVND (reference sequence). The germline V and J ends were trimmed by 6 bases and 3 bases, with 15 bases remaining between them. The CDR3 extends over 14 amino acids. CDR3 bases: TGTGCCAGTAGACGGGACCAGAACGACTACGAGCAGTACTTC. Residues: CASRRDQNDYEQYF. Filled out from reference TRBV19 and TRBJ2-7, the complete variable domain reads DGGITQSPKYLFRKEGQNVTLSCEQNLNHDAMYWYRQDPGQGLRLIYYSQIVNDFQKGDIAEGYSVSREKKESFPLTVTSAQKNPTAFYLCASRRDQNDYEQYFGPGTRLTVT.

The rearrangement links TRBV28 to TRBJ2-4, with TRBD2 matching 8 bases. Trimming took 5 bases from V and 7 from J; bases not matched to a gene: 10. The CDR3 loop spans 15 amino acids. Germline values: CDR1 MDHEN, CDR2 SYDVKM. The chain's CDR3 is CASSPSGSQMNIQYF. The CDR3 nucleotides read TGTGCCAGCAGTCCCAGCGGGAGTCAGATGAACATTCAGTACTTC.

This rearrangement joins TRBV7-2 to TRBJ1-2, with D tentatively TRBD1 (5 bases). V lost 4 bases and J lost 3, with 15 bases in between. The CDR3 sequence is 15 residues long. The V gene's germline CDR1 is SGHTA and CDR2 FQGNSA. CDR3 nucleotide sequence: TGTGCCAGCAGCTCGACCACCGGGACGTACTATGGCTACACCTTC. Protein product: CASSSTTGTYYGYTF.

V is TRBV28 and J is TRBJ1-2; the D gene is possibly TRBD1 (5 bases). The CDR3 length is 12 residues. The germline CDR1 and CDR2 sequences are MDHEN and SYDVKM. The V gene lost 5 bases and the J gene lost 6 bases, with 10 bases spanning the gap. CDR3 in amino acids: CASSMTVNGYTF. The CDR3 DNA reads TGTGCCAGCAGTATGACAGTTAATGGCTACACCTTC.

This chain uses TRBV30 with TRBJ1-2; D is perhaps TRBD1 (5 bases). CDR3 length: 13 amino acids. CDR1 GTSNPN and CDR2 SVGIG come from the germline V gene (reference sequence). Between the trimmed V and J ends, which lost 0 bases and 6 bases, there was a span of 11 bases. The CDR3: CAWSVRGTDGYTF. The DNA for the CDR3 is TGTGCCTGGAGTGTTCGAGGGACGGATGGCTACACCTTC.

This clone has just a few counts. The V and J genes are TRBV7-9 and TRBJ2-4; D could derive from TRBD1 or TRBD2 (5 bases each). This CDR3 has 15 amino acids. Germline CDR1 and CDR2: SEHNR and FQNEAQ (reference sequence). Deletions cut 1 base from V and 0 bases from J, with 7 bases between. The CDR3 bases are TGTGCCAGCAGCTTAGGGGACCTAGCCAAAAACATTCAGTACTTC. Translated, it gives CASSLGDLAKNIQYF.

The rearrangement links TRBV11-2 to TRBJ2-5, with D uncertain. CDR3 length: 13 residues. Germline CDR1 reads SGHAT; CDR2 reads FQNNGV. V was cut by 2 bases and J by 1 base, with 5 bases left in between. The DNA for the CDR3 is TGTGCCAGCAGCTTATGGGTCCAAGAGACCCAGTACTTC. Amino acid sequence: CASSLWVQETQYF.

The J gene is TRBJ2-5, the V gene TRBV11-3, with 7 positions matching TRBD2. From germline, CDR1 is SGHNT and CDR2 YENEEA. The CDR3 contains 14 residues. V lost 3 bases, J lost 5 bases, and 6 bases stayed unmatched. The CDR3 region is CASSLGEGRETQYF. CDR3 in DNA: TGTGCCAGCAGCTTGGGGGAGGGCCGGGAGACCCAGTACTTC.

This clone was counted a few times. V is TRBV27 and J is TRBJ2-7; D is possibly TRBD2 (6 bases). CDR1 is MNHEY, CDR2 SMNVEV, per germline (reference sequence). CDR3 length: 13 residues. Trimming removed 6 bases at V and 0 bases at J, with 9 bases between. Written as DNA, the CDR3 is TGTGCCAGCAGCAGCGGGCCCTCCTACGAGCAGTACTTC. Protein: CASSSGPSYEQYF.

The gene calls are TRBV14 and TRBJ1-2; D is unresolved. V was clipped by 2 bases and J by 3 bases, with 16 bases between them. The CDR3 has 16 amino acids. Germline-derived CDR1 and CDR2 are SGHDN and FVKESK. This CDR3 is CASSQRKGVGDYGYTF. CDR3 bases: TGTGCCAGCAGCCAAAGAAAGGGAGTGGGTGACTATGGCTACACCTTC.

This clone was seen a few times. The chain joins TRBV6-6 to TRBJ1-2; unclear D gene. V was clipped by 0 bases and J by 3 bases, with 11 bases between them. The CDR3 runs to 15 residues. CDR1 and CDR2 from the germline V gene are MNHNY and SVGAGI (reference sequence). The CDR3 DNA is TGTGCCAGCAGTTACTCGGATCCCATTGACTATGGCTACACCTTC. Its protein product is CASSYSDPIDYGYTF.

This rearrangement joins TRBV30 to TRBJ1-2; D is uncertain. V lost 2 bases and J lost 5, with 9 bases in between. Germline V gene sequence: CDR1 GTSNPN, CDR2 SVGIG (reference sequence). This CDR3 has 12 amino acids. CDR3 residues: CAWSPGSYGYTF. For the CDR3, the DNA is TGTGCCTGGAGTCCGGGTTCTTATGGCTACACCTTC.

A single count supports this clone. The CDR3 DNA is TGTGCCAGCAGCTTACTTCCTTTCTCCAGGGCAGATACGCAGTATTTT. Protein: CASSLLPFSRADTQYF. This chain uses TRBV7-2 with TRBJ2-3, with TRBD1 as a possible D gene (5 bases). CDR1 and CDR2 from the germline V gene are SGHTA and FQGNSA. The CDR3 totals 16 residues. Trimming removed 2 bases from V and 4 bases from J, with 16 bases in between.

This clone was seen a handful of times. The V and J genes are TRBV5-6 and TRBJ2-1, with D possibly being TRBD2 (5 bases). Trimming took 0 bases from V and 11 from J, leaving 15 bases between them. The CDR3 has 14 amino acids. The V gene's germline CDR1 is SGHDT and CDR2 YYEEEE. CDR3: CASSLGAIKRKQFF. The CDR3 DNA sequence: TGTGCCAGCAGCTTGGGCGCAATAAAGCGGAAGCAGTTCTTC.

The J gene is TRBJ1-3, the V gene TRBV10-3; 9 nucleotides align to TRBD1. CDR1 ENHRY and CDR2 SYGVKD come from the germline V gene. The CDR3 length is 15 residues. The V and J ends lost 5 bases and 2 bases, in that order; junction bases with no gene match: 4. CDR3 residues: CAISSRQGAGNTIYF. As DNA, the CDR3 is TGTGCCATCAGTAGCCGACAGGGGGCTGGAAACACCATATATTTT.

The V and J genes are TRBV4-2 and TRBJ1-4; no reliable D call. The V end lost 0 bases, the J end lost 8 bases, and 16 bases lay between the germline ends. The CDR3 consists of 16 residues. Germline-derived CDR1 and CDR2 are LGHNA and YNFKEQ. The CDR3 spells CASSQDGSRREEKLFF. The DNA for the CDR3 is TGTGCCAGCAGCCAAGATGGGTCAAGGAGAGAGGAAAAACTGTTTTTT.

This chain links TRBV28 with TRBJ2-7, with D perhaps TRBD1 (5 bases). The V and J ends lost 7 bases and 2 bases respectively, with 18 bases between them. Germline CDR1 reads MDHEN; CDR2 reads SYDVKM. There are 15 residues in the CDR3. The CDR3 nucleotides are TGTGCCAGCACCAAGGGTTTGCAGGGTACCTACGAGCAGTACTTC. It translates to CASTKGLQGTYEQYF.

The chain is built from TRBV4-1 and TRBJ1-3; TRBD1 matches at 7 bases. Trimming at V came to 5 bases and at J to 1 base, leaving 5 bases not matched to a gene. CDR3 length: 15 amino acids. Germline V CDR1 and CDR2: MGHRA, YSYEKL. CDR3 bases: TGCGCCAGCAGCTTCCAGACAGGGTCTGGAAACACCATATATTTT. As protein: CASSFQTGSGNTIYF.

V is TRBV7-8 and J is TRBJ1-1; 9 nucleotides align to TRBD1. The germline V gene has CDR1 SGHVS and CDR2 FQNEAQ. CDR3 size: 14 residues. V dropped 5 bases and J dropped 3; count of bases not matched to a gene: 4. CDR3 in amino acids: CASSPQGADTEAFF. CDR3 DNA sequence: TGTGCCAGCAGCCCACAGGGGGCGGACACTGAAGCTTTCTTT.

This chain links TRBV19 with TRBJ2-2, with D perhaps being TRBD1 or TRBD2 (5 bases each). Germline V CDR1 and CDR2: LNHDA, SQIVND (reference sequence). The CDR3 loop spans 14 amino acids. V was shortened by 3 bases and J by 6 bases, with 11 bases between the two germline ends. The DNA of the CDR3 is TGTGCCAGTAGTATTTGGGGGTTTGCCGGGGAGCTGTTTTTT. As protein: CASSIWGFAGELFF.

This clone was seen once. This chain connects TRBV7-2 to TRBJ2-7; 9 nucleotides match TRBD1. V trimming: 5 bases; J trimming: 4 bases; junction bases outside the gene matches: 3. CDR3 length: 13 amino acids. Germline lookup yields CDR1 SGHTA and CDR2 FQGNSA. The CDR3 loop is CASSVGQGYEQYF. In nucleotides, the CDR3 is TGTGCCAGCAGCGTGGGACAGGGTTACGAGCAGTACTTC.

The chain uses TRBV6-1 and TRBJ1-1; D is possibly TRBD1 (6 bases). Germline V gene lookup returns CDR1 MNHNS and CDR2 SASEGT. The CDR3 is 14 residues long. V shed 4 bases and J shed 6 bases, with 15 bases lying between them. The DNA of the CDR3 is TGTGCCAGCAGTGCTACAGGGAGAGGGGCTGAAGCTTTCTTT. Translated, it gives CASSATGRGAEAFF.

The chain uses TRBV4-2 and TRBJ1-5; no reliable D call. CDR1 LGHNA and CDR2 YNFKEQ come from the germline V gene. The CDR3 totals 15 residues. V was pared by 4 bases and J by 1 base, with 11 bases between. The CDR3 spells CASSPGVGSNQPQHF. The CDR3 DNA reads TGTGCCAGCAGCCCCGGGGTCGGAAGCAATCAGCCCCAGCATTTT.

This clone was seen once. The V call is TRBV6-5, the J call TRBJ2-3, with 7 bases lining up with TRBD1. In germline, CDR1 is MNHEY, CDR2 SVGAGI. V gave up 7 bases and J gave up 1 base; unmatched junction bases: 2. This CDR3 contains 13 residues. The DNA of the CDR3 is TGTGCCAGCACCGGACAGGGCACAGATACGCAGTATTTT. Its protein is CASTGQGTDTQYF.

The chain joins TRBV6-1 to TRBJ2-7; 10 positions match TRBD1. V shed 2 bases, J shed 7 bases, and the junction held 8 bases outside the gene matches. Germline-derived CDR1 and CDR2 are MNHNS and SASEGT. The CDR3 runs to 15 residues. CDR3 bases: TGTGCCAGCAGTGAATTGCCGGGACAGGGGAAAGAGCAGTACTTC. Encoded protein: CASSELPGQGKEQYF.

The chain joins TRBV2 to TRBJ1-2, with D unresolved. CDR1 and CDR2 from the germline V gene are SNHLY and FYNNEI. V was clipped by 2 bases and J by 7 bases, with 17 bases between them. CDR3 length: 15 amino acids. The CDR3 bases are TGTGCCAGCAGTGAATCTGACGTCAAGGCTACTGGCTACACCTTC. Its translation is CASSESDVKATGYTF.

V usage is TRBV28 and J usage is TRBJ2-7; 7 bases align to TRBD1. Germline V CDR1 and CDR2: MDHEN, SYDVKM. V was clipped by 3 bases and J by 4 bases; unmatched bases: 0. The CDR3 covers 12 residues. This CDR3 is CASSLGQYEQYF. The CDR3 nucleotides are TGTGCCAGCAGTTTGGGACAGTACGAGCAGTACTTC.

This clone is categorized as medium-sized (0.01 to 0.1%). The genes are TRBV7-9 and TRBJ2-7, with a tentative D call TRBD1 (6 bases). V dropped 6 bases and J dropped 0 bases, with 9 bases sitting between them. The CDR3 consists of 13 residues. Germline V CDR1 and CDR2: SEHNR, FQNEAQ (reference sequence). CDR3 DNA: TGTGCCAGCAGGCAGGGGCTCTCCTACGAGCAGTACTTC. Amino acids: CASRQGLSYEQYF.

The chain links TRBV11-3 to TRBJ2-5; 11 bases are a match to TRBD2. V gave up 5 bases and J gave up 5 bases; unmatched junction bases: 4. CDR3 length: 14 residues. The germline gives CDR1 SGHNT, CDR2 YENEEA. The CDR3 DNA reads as TGTGCCAGCAGCCAATTAGCGGGAGGGGAGACCCAGTACTTC. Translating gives CASSQLAGGETQYF.

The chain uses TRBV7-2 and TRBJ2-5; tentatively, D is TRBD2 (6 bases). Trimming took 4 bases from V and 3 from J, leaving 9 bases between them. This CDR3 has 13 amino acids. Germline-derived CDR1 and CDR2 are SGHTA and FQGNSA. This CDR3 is CASSWRDEETQYF. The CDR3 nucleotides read TGTGCCAGCAGCTGGCGGGACGAAGAGACCCAGTACTTC. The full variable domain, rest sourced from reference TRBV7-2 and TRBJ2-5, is GAGVSQSPSNKVTEKGKDVELRCDPISGHTALYWYRQSLGQGLEFLIYFQGNSAPDKSGLPSDRFSAERTGGSVSTLTIQRTQQEDSAVYLCASSWRDEETQYFGPGTRLLVL.

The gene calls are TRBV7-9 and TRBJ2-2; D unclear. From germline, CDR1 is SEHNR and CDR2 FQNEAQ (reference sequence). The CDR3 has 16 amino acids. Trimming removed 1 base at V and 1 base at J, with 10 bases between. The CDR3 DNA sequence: TGTGCCAGCAGCTTAGGGTCGGCAGGGAACACCGGGGAGCTGTTTTTT. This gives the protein CASSLGSAGNTGELFF.

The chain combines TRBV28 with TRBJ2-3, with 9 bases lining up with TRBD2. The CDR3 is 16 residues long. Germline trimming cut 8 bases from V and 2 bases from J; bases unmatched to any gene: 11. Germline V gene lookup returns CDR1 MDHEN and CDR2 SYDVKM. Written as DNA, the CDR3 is TGTGCCAGCCCCCCTAGCGGGATATGGGACACAGATACGCAGTATTTT. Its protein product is CASPPSGIWDTDTQYF.